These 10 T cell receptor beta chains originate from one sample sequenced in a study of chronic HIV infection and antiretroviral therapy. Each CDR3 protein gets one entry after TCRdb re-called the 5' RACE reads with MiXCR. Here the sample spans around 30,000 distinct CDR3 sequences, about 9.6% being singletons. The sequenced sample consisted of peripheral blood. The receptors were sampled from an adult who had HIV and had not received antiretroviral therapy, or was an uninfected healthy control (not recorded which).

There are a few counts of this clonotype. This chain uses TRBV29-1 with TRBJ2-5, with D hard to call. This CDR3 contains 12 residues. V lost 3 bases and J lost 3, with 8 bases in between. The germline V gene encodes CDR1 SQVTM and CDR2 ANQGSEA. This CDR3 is CSVEVVEETQYF. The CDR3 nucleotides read TGCAGCGTTGAGGTGGTAGAAGAGACCCAGTACTTC. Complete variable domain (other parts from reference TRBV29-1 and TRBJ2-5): SAVISQKPSRDICQRGTSLTIQCQVDSQVTMMFWYRQQPGQSLTLIATANQGSEATYESGFVIDKFPISRPNLTFSTLTVSNMSPEDSSIYLCSVEVVEETQYFGPGTRLLVL.

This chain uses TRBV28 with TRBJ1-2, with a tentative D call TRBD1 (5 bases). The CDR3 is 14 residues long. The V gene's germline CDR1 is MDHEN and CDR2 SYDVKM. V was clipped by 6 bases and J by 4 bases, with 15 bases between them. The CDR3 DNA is TGTGCCAGCAGCCCAAGGGGAGGGGTCTATGGCTACACCTTC. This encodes CASSPRGGVYGYTF.

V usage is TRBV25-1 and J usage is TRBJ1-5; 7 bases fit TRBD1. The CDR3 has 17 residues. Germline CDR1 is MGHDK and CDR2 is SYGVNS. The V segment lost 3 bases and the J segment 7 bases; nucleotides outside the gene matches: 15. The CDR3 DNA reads TGTGCCAGCAGTGACTCCCCAGGGCAGGGGGAATGGCAGCCCCAGCATTTT. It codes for CASSDSPGQGEWQPQHF.

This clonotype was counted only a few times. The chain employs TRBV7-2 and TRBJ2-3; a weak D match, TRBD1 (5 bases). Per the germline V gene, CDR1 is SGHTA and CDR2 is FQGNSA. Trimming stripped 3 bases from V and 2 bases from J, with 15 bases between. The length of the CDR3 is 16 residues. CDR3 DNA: TGTGCCAGCAGCTTTACCGGACAACTAATCACAGATACGCAGTATTTT. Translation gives CASSFTGQLITDTQYF.

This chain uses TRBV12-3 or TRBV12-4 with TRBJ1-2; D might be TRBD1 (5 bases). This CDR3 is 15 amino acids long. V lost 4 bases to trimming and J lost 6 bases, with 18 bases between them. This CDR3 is CASSSPETWGNGYTF. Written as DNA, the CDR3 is TGTGCCAGCAGTTCCCCAGAAACCTGGGGGAATGGCTACACCTTC.

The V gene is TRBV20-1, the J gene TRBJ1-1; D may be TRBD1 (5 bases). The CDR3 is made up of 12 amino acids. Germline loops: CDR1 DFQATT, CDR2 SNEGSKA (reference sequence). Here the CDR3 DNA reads TGCAGGGCGTCGGGGCTTCTGGCTGAAGCTTTCTTT. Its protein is CRASGLLAEAFF.

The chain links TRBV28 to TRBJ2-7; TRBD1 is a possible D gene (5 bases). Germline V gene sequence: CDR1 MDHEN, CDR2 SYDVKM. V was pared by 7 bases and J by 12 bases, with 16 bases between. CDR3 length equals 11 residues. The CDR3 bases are TGTGCCAGCACTTCTGGGCAGGGAACGTACTTC. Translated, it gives CASTSGQGTYF.

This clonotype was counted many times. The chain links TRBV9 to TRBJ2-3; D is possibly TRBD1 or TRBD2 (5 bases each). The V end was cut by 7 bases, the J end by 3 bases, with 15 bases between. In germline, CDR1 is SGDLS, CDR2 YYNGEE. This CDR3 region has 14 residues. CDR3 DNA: TGTGCCAGCGGACCAGGGAGTGAAACAGATACGCAGTATTTT. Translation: CASGPGSETDTQYF.

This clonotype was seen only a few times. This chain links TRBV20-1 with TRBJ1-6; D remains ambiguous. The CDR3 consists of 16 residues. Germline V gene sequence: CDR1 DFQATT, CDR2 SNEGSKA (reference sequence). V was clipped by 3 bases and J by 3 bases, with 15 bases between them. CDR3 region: CSASSPTTGYNSPLHF. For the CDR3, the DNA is TGCAGTGCTAGTTCCCCGACGACTGGCTATAATTCACCCCTCCACTTT.

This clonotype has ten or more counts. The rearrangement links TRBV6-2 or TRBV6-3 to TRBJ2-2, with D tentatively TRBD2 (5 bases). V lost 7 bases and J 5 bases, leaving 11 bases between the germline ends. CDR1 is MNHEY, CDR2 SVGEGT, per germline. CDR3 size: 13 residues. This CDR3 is CASIKGGTGELFF. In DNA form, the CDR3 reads TGTGCCAGCATTAAAGGAGGAACCGGGGAGCTGTTTTTT.